This TCR beta chain was recovered during a study of blood T cell repertoires in COVID-19. Study at large: Researchers got acute and convalescent COVID-19 samples from the United States, Italy and Spain. PBMCs, B-cell-depleted T cells, or T cells provided the cDNA or gDNA that made up the material.

Authors' data handling: By means of reference gene primer amplification, nucleated cell counts were estimated. Generated by immunoSEQ multiplex PCR, the TCRdb table keeps only in-frame clones and is missing some. The D gene and trimming were derived from the DNA, and the V and J assignments and clone size from that table. The sample contains around 100,000 clones, 90% of which appear only once. Germline V gives CDR1 MNHEY, CDR2 SVGAGI. The CDR3 covers 13 residues. The V and J ends lost 0 bases and 5 bases respectively, with 4 bases between them. The sequenced material came from peripheral blood. The clonotype comes from a middle-aged man with acute or convalescent COVID-19. The rearrangement uses TRBV6-5 and TRBJ2-2; D remains unclear. In DNA form, the CDR3 reads TGTGCCAGCAGTTACTCACGGACCGGGGAGCTGTTTTTT. Encoded protein: CASSYSRTGELFF.